These 18 T cell receptor beta chains originate from one sample sequenced in a study of siplizumab effects on memory and regulatory T cells. The method was immunoSEQ multiplex PCR; TCRdb's version includes in-frame clones alone and lacks a portion of them. The sample consists of over 95,000 clones, around 93% of them appearing once. Source material: non-Treg CD4+ T cells sorted from blood. The receptors stem from a human donor in good health.

V and J are TRBV5-5 and TRBJ2-2; tentative D call: TRBD1 (6 bases). The CDR3 contains 15 residues. The V gene's germline CDR1 is SGHKS and CDR2 YYEKEE (reference sequence). The V end was cut by 2 bases, the J end by 6 bases, with 14 bases between. CDR3 sequence: CASSLNLRGSGELFF. The CDR3, as DNA: TGTGCCAGCAGCTTAAACCTAAGGGGGTCCGGGGAGCTGTTTTTT.

The chain recombines TRBV10-3 with TRBJ2-5; 12 nucleotides agree with TRBD2. CDR3 length equals 17 residues. Germline V gene lookup returns CDR1 ENHRY and CDR2 SYGVKD. V lost 4 bases and J lost 6; bases outside the gene matches: 12. Here the CDR3 reads CAISAFSSGGAPQTQYF. The CDR3 nucleotides read TGTGCCATCAGTGCCTTCTCTAGCGGGGGGGCCCCCCAGACCCAGTACTTC.

The chain's CDR3 is CASSPSRGTEAFF. CDR3 nucleotides: TGTGCCAGTAGTCCATCCCGAGGCACTGAAGCTTTCTTT. The chain links TRBV19 to TRBJ1-1, with D hard to call. The CDR3 is 13 amino acids. Looked up from germline, CDR1 is LNHDA and CDR2 is SQIVND (reference sequence). Trimming left V 5 bases short and J 4 bases short, with 11 bases between.

The V gene is TRBV5-5, the J gene TRBJ1-1, with a possible D match to TRBD1 (5 bases). Trimming took off 4 bases at V and 1 base at J, with 14 bases between the two ends. The CDR3 has 15 amino acids. The germline CDR1 and CDR2 sequences are SGHKS and YYEKEE (reference sequence). The CDR3, as DNA: TGTGCCAGCAGCCCGGGACCGGAGAGGAACACTGAAGCTTTCTTT. Amino acids: CASSPGPERNTEAFF.

This chain joins TRBV6-1 and TRBJ1-5; D remains ambiguous. Germline CDR1 is MNHNS and CDR2 is SASEGT. The V end lost 6 bases, the J end lost 9 bases, and 15 bases lay between the germline ends. This CDR3 has 13 amino acids. The CDR3 is CASSPLAVGPQHF. The CDR3 DNA reads TGTGCCAGCAGCCCATTGGCGGTTGGGCCCCAGCATTTT.

The gene calls are TRBV27 and TRBJ2-1, with TRBD2 identical over 8 bases. The germline V gene has CDR1 MNHEY and CDR2 SMNVEV (reference sequence). The CDR3 is 16 residues long. Losses at the gene ends were 7 bases for V and 7 bases for J; bases not matched to a gene: 15. CDR3 region: CASTERRAGGVNEQFF. CDR3 DNA sequence: TGTGCCAGCACCGAAAGGAGGGCGGGGGGTGTGAATGAGCAGTTCTTC.

This chain connects TRBV2 to TRBJ2-4; tentatively, D is TRBD2 (6 bases). The CDR3 is 14 amino acids. Germline V gene lookup returns CDR1 SNHLY and CDR2 FYNNEI. Deletions cut 4 bases from V and 2 bases from J, with 9 bases between. The CDR3 coding sequence is TGTGCCAGCAGTGCGGGGGAACCCAAAAACATTCAGTACTTC. Translated, it gives CASSAGEPKNIQYF.

The chain joins TRBV7-6 to TRBJ2-1; 8 bases agree with TRBD2. After removal of 4 bases from V and 8 bases from J, the junction contained 13 bases not matched to a gene. Germline V gives CDR1 SGHVS, CDR2 FNYEAQ. This CDR3 contains 16 residues. The CDR3 loop is CASSSAGGTRAHEQFF. Here the CDR3 DNA reads TGTGCCAGCAGCTCTGCCGGGGGGACTAGGGCCCATGAGCAGTTCTTC.

This chain links TRBV9 with TRBJ2-1, with D possibly being TRBD1 or TRBD2 (5 bases each). The CDR3 consists of 13 residues. Between the trimmed V and J ends, which lost 3 bases and 5 bases, there was a span of 9 bases. CDR1 and CDR2 from the germline V gene are SGDLS and YYNGEE. This CDR3 reads CASSGGPNNEQFF. In DNA, the CDR3 is TGTGCCAGCAGCGGGGGACCAAACAATGAGCAGTTCTTC. Complete variable domain (other parts from reference TRBV9 and TRBJ2-1): DSGVTQTPKHLITATGQRVTLRCSPRSGDLSVYWYQQSLDQGLQFLIQYYNGEERAKGNILERFSAQQFPDLHSELNLSSLELGDSALYFCASSGGPNNEQFFGPGTRLTVL.

The chain is built from TRBV5-1 and TRBJ2-7, with 10 bases identical to TRBD2. V gave up 4 bases and J gave up 3 bases; unmatched junction bases: 7. Germline values: CDR1 SGHRS, CDR2 YFSETQ. CDR3 length equals 15 residues. CDR3 nucleotides: TGCGCCAGCAGCCCCGAGCGGGGGGGCAGCTACGAGCAGTACTTC. Its translation: CASSPERGGSYEQYF.

The chain employs TRBV7-3 and TRBJ2-1; D possibly corresponds to TRBD2 (6 bases). Per the germline V gene, CDR1 is SGHTA and CDR2 is FQGTGA. The CDR3 consists of 13 residues. Trimming pared 2 bases from V and 15 bases from J, leaving 17 bases between. CDR3 protein: CASSLALDYRLFF. CDR3 bases: TGTGCCAGCAGCTTAGCATTGGACTATCGGCTGTTCTTC.

This chain joins TRBV5-8 and TRBJ1-2; the match to TRBD1 covers 10 bases. The germline V gene has CDR1 SGHTS and CDR2 YDEGEE. V dropped 4 bases and J dropped 5; count of bases not matched to a gene: 5. CDR3 length: 14 residues. CDR3 DNA: TGTGCCAGCAGCACCCGGGACAGGGGTTATGGCTACACCTTC. This codes for CASSTRDRGYGYTF. The full variable domain, its missing parts supplied by reference TRBV5-8 and TRBJ1-2, is EAGVTQSPTHLIKTRGQQATLRCSPISGHTSVYWYQQALGLGLQFLLWYDEGEERNRGNFPPRFSGRQFPNYSSELNVNALELEDSALYLCASSTRDRGYGYTFGSGTRLTVV.

This sequence joins TRBV2 and TRBJ1-3, with D perhaps matching TRBD1 (6 bases). The CDR3 runs to 14 residues. Trimming stripped 10 bases from V and 1 base from J, with 14 bases between. Per the germline V gene, CDR1 is SNHLY and CDR2 is FYNNEI. The CDR3, as DNA: TGTGCCAACCACCCAGGGGTTTCTGGAAACACCATATATTTT. It translates to CANHPGVSGNTIYF.

The V call is TRBV15, the J call TRBJ2-3; 12 bases map to TRBD2. CDR3 length equals 20 residues. CDR1 and CDR2 (germline): LNHNV, YYDKDF (reference sequence). The V segment lost 0 bases and the J segment 5 bases; nucleotides outside the gene matches: 15. The CDR3 DNA reads as TGTGCCACCAGCAGAGATGGTACTAGCGGGGGGCCTACCCACGGAGATACGCAGTATTTT. It yields the protein CATSRDGTSGGPTHGDTQYF.

This sequence joins TRBV4-3 and TRBJ2-3, with unresolved D. V was clipped by 5 bases and J by 3 bases, with 15 bases between them. Germline values: CDR1 LGHNA, CDR2 YSLEER. The CDR3 is made up of 15 amino acids. CDR3: CASSSQVGSTDTQYF. CDR3 sequence (DNA): TGCGCCAGCAGCTCGCAGGTGGGTTCAACAGATACGCAGTATTTT.

V is TRBV7-6 and J is TRBJ1-1, with D tentatively TRBD1 (6 bases). The CDR3 runs to 13 residues. Between the trimmed V and J ends, which lost 5 bases and 10 bases, there was a span of 17 bases. In germline, CDR1 is SGHVS, CDR2 FNYEAQ. Here the CDR3 reads CASSQQGPGGAFF. CDR3 DNA: TGTGCCAGCAGCCAACAGGGCCCCGGCGGAGCTTTCTTT.

The chain links TRBV6-5 to TRBJ2-5, with TRBD1 matching 7 bases. The J segment lost 3 bases and the V segment lost 6 bases, leaving 7 bases of the junction unmatched. Germline V gene data show CDR1 as MNHEY and CDR2 as SVGAGI. The CDR3 extends over 14 amino acids. Here the CDR3 DNA reads TGTGCCAGCAGCTGGGGACAGAGAAAAGAGACCCAGTACTTC. Amino acids: CASSWGQRKETQYF.

J is TRBJ2-5 and V is TRBV29-1, with a possible D match to TRBD2 (6 bases). The germline V gene encodes CDR1 SQVTM and CDR2 ANQGSEA. The CDR3 totals 12 residues. V lost 1 base, J lost 5 bases, and 8 bases lay in between. The CDR3: CSVEGLAETQYF. Written as DNA, the CDR3 is TGCAGCGTTGAAGGGCTAGCGGAGACCCAGTACTTC. The whole variable domain, remainder taken from reference TRBV29-1 and TRBJ2-5, is SAVISQKPSRDICQRGTSLTIQCQVDSQVTMMFWYRQQPGQSLTLIATANQGSEATYESGFVIDKFPISRPNLTFSTLTVSNMSPEDSSIYLCSVEGLAETQYFGPGTRLLVL.